The 17 T cell receptor beta chains listed next were all sequenced from one sample in a study of blood T cell repertoires in COVID-19. Assay used: immunoSEQ multiplex PCR; TCRdb lists only in-frame clones, some missing. This table has about 140,000 clones, 88% appearing once. The sample comprised peripheral blood. Every receptor here comes from a man aged 60 to 75 with active or convalescent COVID-19.

This clone was recorded once. The J gene is TRBJ1-2, the V gene TRBV5-1, with D uncertain. V gave up 0 bases and J gave up 0 bases, with 9 bases separating them. Germline CDR1 SGHRS, CDR2 YFSETQ. This CDR3 region has 15 residues. The CDR3 sequence: CASSLGSGANYGYTF. CDR3 sequence (DNA): TGCGCCAGCAGCTTGGGGTCGGGAGCTAACTATGGCTACACCTTC.

The V gene is TRBV20-1, the J gene TRBJ2-5; D is perhaps TRBD2 (6 bases). V gave up 3 bases and J gave up 4 bases, with 15 bases separating them. The CDR3 extends over 14 amino acids. Germline lookup yields CDR1 DFQATT and CDR2 SNEGSKA (reference sequence). The CDR3 sequence is CSASKVASVETQYF. The CDR3 DNA is TGCAGTGCTAGTAAGGTCGCTAGCGTAGAGACCCAGTACTTC.

The chain couples TRBV7-6 to TRBJ2-1, with TRBD2 matching 8 bases. Trimming cost V 3 bases and J 2 bases; bases outside gene matches: 3. CDR3 size: 15 residues. The V gene's germline CDR1 is SGHVS and CDR2 FNYEAQ. CDR3 bases: TGTGCCAGCAGCTTGTACGGGAGGGCCTACAATGAGCAGTTCTTC. Its protein is CASSLYGRAYNEQFF.

The V and J genes are TRBV29-1 and TRBJ2-3; TRBD2 is a possible D gene (6 bases). V gave up 3 bases and J gave up 1 base, with 11 bases separating them. The CDR3 has 14 amino acids. The germline V gene has CDR1 SQVTM and CDR2 ANQGSEA. CDR3 DNA sequence: TGCAGCGTTGATTCGGGAGTAGGCACAGATACGCAGTATTTT. Protein product: CSVDSGVGTDTQYF.

DNA for the CDR3: TGTGCCATCAGTGAACTAGCGGGATCAACAGGGGAGCTGTTTTTT. Protein: CAISELAGSTGELFF. The chain employs TRBV10-3 and TRBJ2-2; 10 bases map to TRBD2. Looked up from germline, CDR1 is ENHRY and CDR2 is SYGVKD. This CDR3 has 15 amino acids. V was clipped by 3 bases and J by 8 bases; unmatched bases: 6.

The chain has TRBV7-3 and TRBJ2-7, with 7 nucleotides matching TRBD1. CDR1 and CDR2 from the germline V gene are SGHTA and FQGTGA. The CDR3 totals 13 residues. The V and J ends lost 3 bases and 2 bases, in that order; junction bases with no gene match: 1. The CDR3 DNA reads as TGTGCCAGCAGCTTTGGACAGGCCTACGAGCAGTACTTC. This encodes CASSFGQAYEQYF.

J is TRBJ2-2 and V is TRBV11-2, with D possibly matching TRBD2 (6 bases). This CDR3 region has 16 residues. Trimming shortened V by 5 bases and J by 3 bases, and 16 bases separated the two germline ends. Germline V gene lookup returns CDR1 SGHAT and CDR2 FQNNGV. In DNA form, the CDR3 reads TGTGCCAGCAGCGTTAGCGGTCTCATTCACACCGGGGAGCTGTTTTTT. This translates into CASSVSGLIHTGELFF.

The chain couples TRBV7-4 to TRBJ2-7; 9 bases are a match to TRBD1. The trim removed 6 bases at V and 11 bases at J, leaving 5 bases unmatched. This CDR3 region has 11 residues. CDR1 is SGHVT, CDR2 SQSDAQ, per germline. The CDR3, as DNA: TGTGCCAGCAGTCGGGGACAGGGTAAGTACTTC. This translates into CASSRGQGKYF.

The chain joins TRBV4-1 to TRBJ2-3, with 15 bases aligning to TRBD2. V gave up 2 bases and J gave up 3 bases; unmatched junction bases: 9. The length of the CDR3 is 19 residues. CDR1 and CDR2 from the germline V gene are MGHRA and YSYEKL. CDR3 nucleotide sequence: TGCGCCAGCAGCCAACGGGCCAGGACTAGCGGGAGGGGGACAGATACGCAGTATTTT. Protein: CASSQRARTSGRGTDTQYF.

This chain joins TRBV10-2 and TRBJ2-7; D is possibly TRBD1 (9 bases). V gave up 7 bases and J gave up 4 bases, with 29 bases separating them. This CDR3 contains 18 residues. In germline, CDR1 is WSHSY, CDR2 SAAADI. The CDR3 DNA is TGCGCCAGCACCGGGAGGGGGACAGGGCGACCCGTGGATTACGAGCAGTACTTC. Protein: CASTGRGTGRPVDYEQYF.

This chain connects TRBV9 to TRBJ2-1; 9 nucleotides align to TRBD2. J was trimmed by 6 bases and V by 1 base; bases with no gene match: 2. The CDR3 loop spans 14 amino acids. Germline CDR1 SGDLS, CDR2 YYNGEE. CDR3 DNA: TGTGCCAGCAGCGTAACTAGCGGGTTCAATGAGCAGTTCTTC. It translates to CASSVTSGFNEQFF.

The J gene is TRBJ2-1, the V gene TRBV5-1; D might be TRBD2 (5 bases). Germline V lookup: CDR1 SGHRS, CDR2 YFSETQ. CDR3 size: 14 residues. V lost 3 bases and J 8 bases, leaving 15 bases between the germline ends. CDR3 coding DNA: TGCGCCAGCAGCTCCGCCCGGGGTCTGGATGAGCAGTTCTTC. Translation gives CASSSARGLDEQFF.

This clone was detected once. This sequence joins TRBV6-6 and TRBJ1-2; 7 bases line up with TRBD1. The germline V gene encodes CDR1 MNHNY and CDR2 SVGAGI (reference sequence). The CDR3 runs to 14 residues. V lost 6 bases and J lost 7; bases outside the gene matches: 11. The CDR3 nucleotides read TGTGCCAGCAGAAAACGACAGGGAGAGGGTGGCTACACCTTC. Translating gives CASRKRQGEGGYTF.

The V gene is TRBV5-6, the J gene TRBJ2-1; the match to TRBD2 covers 11 bases. CDR1 SGHDT and CDR2 YYEEEE come from the germline V gene. The CDR3 covers 16 residues. V lost 0 bases, J lost 8 bases, and 7 bases stayed unmatched. CDR3 sequence reads: CASSLGLAGGGDEQFF. The CDR3, as DNA: TGTGCCAGCAGCTTGGGTCTAGCGGGAGGTGGCGATGAGCAGTTCTTC.

This sequence joins TRBV6-2 or TRBV6-3 and TRBJ2-5; 10 positions match TRBD1. CDR3 length equals 16 residues. The V segment lost 4 bases and the J segment 2 bases; nucleotides outside the gene matches: 7. CDR1 and CDR2 (germline): MNHEY, SVGEGT. The CDR3 sequence: CASSSRDRGGQETQYF. As DNA, the CDR3 is TGTGCCAGCAGTTCCCGGGACAGGGGTGGACAAGAGACCCAGTACTTC.

The V and J genes are TRBV2 and TRBJ2-1; TRBD2 aligns across 8 bases. CDR3 length equals 15 residues. CDR1 is SNHLY, CDR2 FYNNEI, per germline. V shed 5 bases, J shed 6 bases, and the junction held 9 bases outside the gene matches. The CDR3 reads CASSKSGSALNEQFF. The CDR3 DNA sequence: TGTGCCAGCAGTAAGAGCGGGAGCGCACTCAATGAGCAGTTCTTC. Full variable domain (missing parts from reference TRBV2 and TRBJ2-1): EPEVTQTPSHQVTQMGQEVILRCVPISNHLYFYWYRQILGQKVEFLVSFYNNEISEKSEIFDDQFSVERPDGSNFTLKIRSTKLEDSAMYFCASSKSGSALNEQFFGPGTRLTVL.

The V and J genes are TRBV19 and TRBJ2-5, with 7 bases fitting TRBD2. Germline loops: CDR1 LNHDA, CDR2 SQIVND (reference sequence). Trimming at V came to 3 bases and at J to 5 bases, leaving 3 bases not matched to a gene. The CDR3 spans 13 residues. The CDR3 DNA follows: TGTGCCAGTAGTATGACTAGCAGGGAGACCCAGTACTTC. It is translated as CASSMTSRETQYF. The full variable domain, completed using reference TRBV19 and TRBJ2-5, is DGGITQSPKYLFRKEGQNVTLSCEQNLNHDAMYWYRQDPGQGLRLIYYSQIVNDFQKGDIAEGYSVSREKKESFPLTVTSAQKNPTAFYLCASSMTSRETQYFGPGTRLLVL.